The rows below give T cell receptor beta chains drawn from one sample of a study of blood T cell repertoires in COVID-19. The data were produced by immunoSEQ multiplex PCR, yet TCRdb's version contains in-frame clones alone and is incomplete. The sample has fewer than 200,000 clones; roughly 80% are singletons. Input material: peripheral blood. The source is a woman at least 80 years old with acute or convalescent COVID-19. Each CDR3 is given with its conserved first and last residue. Each record gives: V gene, D gene, J gene, clone size, CDR3 protein, CDR3 DNA. D genes are given only for firm matches. The size of a clone is reported for some rows only, either as once, few or many, or as a class for expanded clones.

TRBV2	TRBD1	TRBJ2-4	NA	CASRPGTVAKNIQYF	TGTGCCAGCAGACCCGGGACAGTAGCCAAAAACATTCAGTACTTC
TRBV6-5	NA	TRBJ1-1	NA	CASSYVADTEAFF	TGTGCCAGCAGTTACGTCGCAGACACTGAAGCTTTCTTT
TRBV30	NA	TRBJ1-5	NA	CAWSLRDYQPQHF	TGTGCCTGGAGTTTGAGGGATTACCAGCCCCAGCATTTT
TRBV23-1	TRBD1	TRBJ1-2	NA	CASSQSPGTGGYGYTF	TGCGCCAGCAGTCAATCTCCCGGGACAGGGGGCTATGGCTACACCTTC
TRBV18	TRBD1	TRBJ1-1	NA	CASSYDRDGTEAFF	TGTGCCAGCTCATACGACAGGGACGGCACTGAAGCTTTCTTT
TRBV9	NA	TRBJ1-4	NA	CASSLRTTSNEKLFF	TGTGCCAGCAGCCTCAGGACAACATCTAATGAAAAACTGTTTTTT
TRBV18	NA	TRBJ1-1	NA	CASSPESISTEAFF	TGTGCCAGCTCACCAGAGTCTATTAGCACTGAAGCTTTCTTT
TRBV12-3/TRBV12-4	TRBD1	TRBJ2-1	NA	CATAAGGRNEQFF	TGTGCCACGGCGGCAGGGGGCAGGAATGAGCAGTTCTTC
TRBV10-3	TRBD2	TRBJ2-1	NA	CAIRDSGTGNNEQFF	TGTGCCATCAGGGATAGCGGGACCGGAAACAATGAGCAGTTCTTC
TRBV27	NA	TRBJ2-2	NA	CASSQTRGEGRGAGELFF	TGTGCCAGCAGTCAAACTAGGGGGGAGGGCCGTGGGGCCGGGGAGCTGTTTTTT
TRBV5-8	NA	TRBJ1-4	NA	CASSRVLEPGEKLFF	TGTGCCAGCAGCCGCGTCCTCGAACCAGGCGAAAAACTGTTTTTT
TRBV3-1/TRBV3-2	TRBD1	TRBJ1-4	NA	CASRPPGTDEKLFF	TGTGCCAGCAGGCCCCCGGGGACAGATGAAAAACTGTTTTTT
TRBV12-3/TRBV12-4	NA	TRBJ1-1	NA	CASSLGQNTEAFF	TGTGCCAGCAGTTTAGGTCAGAACACTGAAGCTTTCTTT
TRBV5-4	TRBD2	TRBJ2-1	NA	CASSLASGRSYNEQFF	TGTGCCAGCAGCTTAGCTAGCGGGAGGTCCTACAATGAGCAGTTCTTC
TRBV7-9	TRBD1	TRBJ1-1	once	CASSSGGHKGTEAFF	TGTGCCAGCAGCTCAGGGGGTCATAAGGGCACTGAAGCTTTCTTT
TRBV5-4	NA	TRBJ2-1	few	CASSADLSRQRAGNEQFF	TGTGCCAGCAGCGCCGACCTTTCCAGACAGCGGGCGGGCAATGAGCAGTTCTTC
TRBV7-9	NA	TRBJ1-5	NA	CASSLANGGNQPQHF	TGTGCCAGCAGCTTAGCTAACGGGGGTAATCAGCCCCAGCATTTT
TRBV5-1	TRBD1	TRBJ1-1	NA	CASSTGTGSMNTEAFF	TGCGCCAGCAGCACTGGGACAGGTTCTATGAACACTGAAGCTTTCTTT
TRBV9	NA	TRBJ2-1	NA	CASSLPTLRSPEQFF	TGTGCCAGCAGCCTTCCCACTCTCAGGTCACCTGAGCAGTTCTTC
TRBV15	NA	TRBJ2-2	NA	CATSPGSQVQRRNTGELFF	TGTGCCACCAGCCCCGGATCCCAGGTCCAGCGGAGGAACACCGGGGAGCTGTTTTTT
TRBV10-3	TRBD1	TRBJ1-5	NA	CAISYGGQGAGPQPQHF	TGTGCCATCAGTTACGGGGGACAGGGGGCTGGACCTCAGCCCCAGCATTTT
TRBV14	NA	TRBJ1-2	NA	CASSLYTNYGYTF	TGTGCCAGCAGCCTATACACTAACTATGGCTACACCTTC
TRBV11-2	NA	TRBJ2-3	NA	CASSLAWPGQTGGDTQYF	TGTGCCAGCAGCTTAGCCTGGCCGGGACAGACGGGGGGGGATACGCAGTATTTT
TRBV3-1/TRBV3-2	NA	TRBJ1-2	NA	CASSQGQGFGYTF	TGTGCCAGCAGCCAGGGACAAGGGTTTGGCTACACCTTC
TRBV6-5	TRBD2	TRBJ2-7	few	CASSYVRGSSYEQYF	TGTGCCAGCAGTTACGTTCGCGGGAGCTCCTACGAGCAGTACTTC
TRBV7-8	NA	TRBJ1-2	NA	CASSLQGGGYTF	TGTGCCAGCAGCCTACAGGGCGGTGGCTACACCTTC
TRBV7-2	NA	TRBJ1-2	few	CASSRQEVYGYTF	TGTGCCAGCAGCCGACAGGAGGTCTATGGCTACACCTTC
TRBV19	TRBD1	TRBJ1-2	few	CASKHRGLGSGYTF	TGTGCCAGTAAACACAGGGGTTTGGGGAGTGGCTACACCTTC
TRBV6-1	NA	TRBJ2-3	NA	CASMQSGGTDTQYF	TGTGCCAGCATGCAGTCTGGTGGCACAGATACGCAGTATTTT
TRBV19	NA	TRBJ1-6	NA	CASSPNRVVASPLHF	TGTGCCAGTAGTCCAAACAGGGTGGTGGCTTCACCCCTCCACTTT
TRBV29-1	NA	TRBJ2-6	NA	CSVRERLNSGANVLTF	TGCAGCGTCAGGGAAAGGTTAAACTCTGGGGCCAACGTCCTGACTTTC
TRBV3-1/TRBV3-2	TRBD1	TRBJ2-7	few	CASEGDRGRYEQYF	TGTGCCAGCGAAGGGGACAGGGGGCGCTACGAGCAGTACTTC
TRBV2	NA	TRBJ2-3	NA	CASSDRGRSTDTQYF	TGTGCCAGCAGTGACAGGGGCAGGAGCACAGATACGCAGTATTTT
TRBV5-5	NA	TRBJ1-5	NA	CASSLQTQQPQHF	TGTGCCAGCAGCTTGCAGACACAGCAGCCCCAGCATTTT
TRBV29-1	NA	TRBJ2-3	NA	CSVEIGQTISSTDTQYF	TGCAGCGTTGAGATCGGACAGACTATTTCTAGCACAGATACGCAGTATTTT
TRBV6-1	TRBD2	TRBJ2-1	few	CASSEGTSAYNEQFF	TGTGCCAGCAGTGAAGGGACTAGCGCTTACAATGAGCAGTTCTTC
TRBV19	NA	TRBJ1-2	NA	CASSSLDNGYTF	TGTGCCAGTAGTTCCTTGGACAATGGCTACACCTTC
TRBV7-9	TRBD1	TRBJ1-4	NA	CASSFGAGGNEKLFF	TGTGCCAGCAGCTTTGGGGCAGGGGGTAATGAAAAACTGTTTTTT
TRBV29-1	NA	TRBJ1-2	NA	CSVGRGSGGYTF	TGCAGCGTTGGAAGAGGGTCTGGTGGCTACACCTTC
TRBV11-2	NA	TRBJ1-2	NA	CASSLDRAGGYGYTF	TGTGCCAGCAGCTTAGATCGGGCGGGGGGCTATGGCTACACCTTC
TRBV27	TRBD1	TRBJ1-6	NA	CASRSTGRNSPLHF	TGTGCCAGCAGATCGACAGGGCGGAATTCACCCCTCCACTTT
TRBV7-9	NA	TRBJ1-4	NA	CASSLGVFAGEKLFF	TGTGCCAGCAGCTTAGGAGTCTTTGCCGGTGAAAAACTGTTTTTT